Shown below are 4 T cell receptor beta chains from a single sample sequenced in a study of T-cell reconstitution after alpha-beta-depleted transplantation in children. A TCRbeta library incorporating unique molecular identifiers was prepared. TCRdb ran MiXCR on the PCR reads and lists one entry per CDR3 protein. The data contain about a million distinct CDR3 sequences, roughly 31% of them singletons. The sample was PBMCs, mostly from graft donor cells, taken 360 days after TCRalphabeta/CD19-depleted stem cell transplant. The source is a boy under two years old who had a stem cell transplant for SCID, so the T cells may come from the graft donor.

This clonotype was seen more than once but under ten times. The chain couples TRBV20-1 to TRBJ2-5; D is tentatively TRBD1 or TRBD2 (5 bases each). CDR1 and CDR2 from the germline V gene are DFQATT and SNEGSKA (reference sequence). This CDR3 is 16 amino acids long. Trimming took off 1 base at V and 3 bases at J, with 18 bases between the two ends. The CDR3 protein is CSARGGVTVKKETQYF. The CDR3 nucleotides read TGCAGTGCTAGAGGAGGGGTTACAGTCAAAAAAGAGACCCAGTACTTC.

The sample holds one count of this clonotype. This chain links TRBV7-9 with TRBJ1-1; 7 bases match TRBD1. CDR3 length: 14 residues. Germline assignment: CDR1 SEHNR and CDR2 FQNEAQ (reference sequence). The ends lost 2 bases at V and 4 bases at J; junction bases unmatched: 4. Written as DNA, the CDR3 is TGTGCCAGCAGCTTACCACAGGGGAGCACTGAAGCTTTCTTT. Its protein product is CASSLPQGSTEAFF.

This clonotype showed up just a few times. The chain has TRBV7-8 and TRBJ2-1; TRBD2 agrees at 9 bases. The CDR3 length is 19 residues. The J segment lost 4 bases and the V segment lost 0 bases, leaving 13 bases of the junction unmatched. Germline V CDR1 and CDR2: SGHVS, FQNEAQ. The CDR3 region has the DNA TGTGCCAGCAGCTTAGCTGGGGCTAGCGGGGATCTATCGTACAATGAGCAGTTCTTC. Encoded protein: CASSLAGASGDLSYNEQFF.

The chain uses TRBV5-1 and TRBJ2-2; D remains unclear. V lost 5 bases to trimming and J lost 1 base, with 9 bases between them. Germline V gene data show CDR1 as SGHRS and CDR2 as YFSETQ. This CDR3 comprises 14 residues. The CDR3 DNA is TGCGCCAGCAGATCCGTGGGGAACACCGGGGAGCTGTTTTTT. Amino acid sequence: CASRSVGNTGELFF.